These T cell receptor beta chains were read from a single sample in a study of T cell responses to AZD1222 COVID-19 vaccine. This table comes from immunoSEQ multiplex PCR, and its TCRdb copy is limited to in-frame clones, with some not included. The table lists over 65,000 clones, roughly 90% of them singletons. This specimen consisted of peripheral blood, obtained 28 days after the second AZD1222 dose. These receptor sequences come from an adult who received the AZD1222 COVID-19 vaccine. Each CDR3 is given with its conserved first and last residue. Each record gives: clone size, V gene, D gene, J gene, CDR3 protein. D genes are given only for firm matches. Expanded clones are given a class, and other clones once, few, many or no size at all.

.	TRBV7-2	.	TRBJ1-2	CASTSTVAGGLTYGYTF
.	TRBV7-9	TRBD1	TRBJ1-5	CASSLTGGGQPQHF
.	TRBV4-2	.	TRBJ2-1	CASSQVSGVLGEQFF
.	TRBV5-6	.	TRBJ1-1	CASSLGSFRVNTEAFF
.	TRBV27	.	TRBJ2-1	CASSPRGGLRGEQFF
.	TRBV25-1	.	TRBJ1-4	CASSEYRGSRAYF
few	TRBV4-3	.	TRBJ1-5	CASSQDVGGWSNQPQHF
.	TRBV6-5	.	TRBJ2-5	CASTPRDSLETQYF
.	TRBV30	.	TRBJ1-5	CAWSQRGRSQPQHF
.	TRBV6-5	TRBD2	TRBJ2-7	CASSPSGNQYEQYF
.	TRBV19	.	TRBJ1-5	CASSIRGMQPQHF
.	TRBV4-1	.	TRBJ2-5	CASSQGVAETQYF
.	TRBV27	.	TRBJ2-1	CASSLSYRNEQFF
.	TRBV7-2	.	TRBJ2-7	CASSPESGDTVAYEQYF
.	TRBV27	.	TRBJ1-6	CASSFSLGAGFYNSPLHF
.	TRBV6-5	.	TRBJ2-5	CASSRGLGEETQYF
.	TRBV5-1	TRBD1	TRBJ2-1	CASSITPQGADYNEQFF
.	TRBV2	.	TRBJ1-1	CASSAQGLNTEAFF
once	TRBV19	TRBD1	TRBJ2-2	CASSKGDRGTLNTGELFF
once	TRBV30	TRBD1	TRBJ1-4	CARGQPNEKLFF
.	TRBV9	.	TRBJ2-7	CASSPLRGGVGEQYF
.	TRBV15	TRBD1	TRBJ1-4	CATSREDRADEKLFF
.	TRBV28	.	TRBJ1-1	CASTRTGSFWNTEAFF
.	TRBV30	TRBD1	TRBJ1-2	CAWNEIGGGNYGYTF
.	TRBV12-3/TRBV12-4	.	TRBJ2-7	CASSLPGNYEQYF
medium-sized	TRBV16	TRBD1	TRBJ1-2	CASSPPGQGAGDYGYTF
.	TRBV19	.	TRBJ1-4	CASSIGGTNEKLFF
.	TRBV24-1	.	TRBJ2-1	CATSDARDEQFF
few	TRBV27	.	TRBJ1-2	CASSLAGTLTNYGYTF
few	TRBV6-5	.	TRBJ1-2	CASSQRGAYGYTF
.	TRBV4-1	.	TRBJ1-6	CASSQERTISPLHF
.	TRBV7-2	.	TRBJ2-7	CASSGGGVGSYEQYF
.	TRBV19	TRBD1	TRBJ1-5	CASKTGTATNQPQHF
.	TRBV28	.	TRBJ2-7	CASSSWPGVDYEQYF
.	TRBV7-9	.	TRBJ1-2	CASSYDFSTGYTF
.	TRBV6-5	TRBD1	TRBJ1-1	CATRTGGAGNTEAFF
.	TRBV6-1	TRBD1	TRBJ1-2	CASSERGTGDYGYTF
once	TRBV4-1	.	TRBJ2-3	CASSHPGPRTDTQYF
.	TRBV12-3/TRBV12-4	.	TRBJ1-2	CASSARQYGYTF
.	TRBV3-1/TRBV3-2	.	TRBJ1-2	CASSQAGGSYGYTF
.	TRBV6-4	TRBD2	TRBJ2-1	CASSTSGSNNEQFF
.	TRBV15	TRBD2	TRBJ2-1	CATSSSGRYNEQFF
few	TRBV15	TRBD1	TRBJ1-5	CATSRVSTGGDYQPQHF
.	TRBV28	.	TRBJ1-4	CASSSGTENEKLFF
.	TRBV7-9	TRBD2	TRBJ2-1	CASSPGLDYNEQFF
.	TRBV27	.	TRBJ1-2	CASSLWRGSGYTF
.	TRBV28	.	TRBJ1-1	CASSLRLGGGMNTEAFF
.	TRBV21-1	.	TRBJ2-7	CASSKGDNSYEQYF